What follows are 31 T cell receptor beta chains derived from one specimen sequenced in a study of blood T cell repertoires in COVID-19. TCRdb's copy holds only in-frame clones and misses some; the assay was immunoSEQ multiplex PCR. The table lists around 270,000 clones, 88% of them singletons. Sequencing was performed on PBMCs or T cells enriched from blood (not recorded which). Receptors originate from a woman in her 40s who had been exposed to COVID-19.

The chain has TRBV19 and TRBJ1-2; TRBD1 aligns across 9 bases. V gave up 8 bases and J gave up 8 bases; unmatched junction bases: 12. The CDR3 contains 14 residues. In germline, CDR1 is LNHDA, CDR2 SQIVND (reference sequence). CDR3 in amino acids: CASCDPGQGFGYTF. DNA for the CDR3: TGTGCCAGTTGTGACCCGGGACAGGGATTCGGCTACACCTTC. Filled out from reference TRBV19 and TRBJ1-2, the complete variable domain reads DGGITQSPKYLFRKEGQNVTLSCEQNLNHDAMYWYRQDPGQGLRLIYYSQIVNDFQKGDIAEGYSVSREKKESFPLTVTSAQKNPTAFYLCASCDPGQGFGYTFGSGTRLTVV.

V gene TRBV14 combines with J gene TRBJ1-2; TRBD1 matches 9 bases. This CDR3 is 14 amino acids long. V was pared by 8 bases and J by 5 bases, with 9 bases of the junction left unmatched. Germline V lookup: CDR1 SGHDN, CDR2 FVKESK. The CDR3 region has the DNA TGTGCCAGCCGGGGATTCGGGACAGGGTATGGCTACACCTTC. It specifies CASRGFGTGYGYTF.

The CDR3 loop reads CASKTEGLYNEQFF. The DNA for the CDR3 is TGTGCCAGCAAAACGGAGGGCCTCTACAATGAGCAGTTCTTC. The chain joins TRBV9 to TRBJ2-1; perhaps TRBD2 as D (6 bases). Germline values: CDR1 SGDLS, CDR2 YYNGEE. The CDR3 has 14 residues. The germline V and J ends were trimmed by 6 bases and 3 bases, with 13 bases remaining between them.

V is TRBV7-8 and J is TRBJ1-5; 10 bases fit TRBD1. J was trimmed by 3 bases and V by 4 bases; bases with no gene match: 18. The V gene's germline CDR1 is SGHVS and CDR2 FQNEAQ. The length of the CDR3 is 20 residues. The CDR3 region is CASSSGTGAYPRAYNQPQHF. The CDR3 DNA reads TGTGCCAGCAGCTCAGGGACAGGGGCATACCCCCGGGCCTACAATCAGCCCCAGCATTTT.

Notes on this clone: One junction end disagrees with the germline gene, perhaps due to a read error. This chain links TRBV5-1 with TRBJ1-2; D possibly corresponds to TRBD1 (5 bases). Germline CDR1 is SGHRS and CDR2 is YFSETQ. The CDR3 spans 14 residues. The CDR3 loop reads CASSPEGRTKGYTF. DNA for the CDR3: TGTGCCAGCAGCCCCGAGGGGCGGACTAAGGGCTACACCTTC.

V gene TRBV28 combines with J gene TRBJ2-1; 7 nucleotides line up with TRBD2. The germline V gene has CDR1 MDHEN and CDR2 SYDVKM. V shed 6 bases, J shed 2 bases, and the junction held 4 bases outside the gene matches. This CDR3 comprises 14 residues. The chain's CDR3 is CASREGGTYNEQFF. In DNA form, the CDR3 reads TGTGCCAGCAGAGAGGGAGGGACCTACAATGAGCAGTTCTTC. Full variable domain (outside the CDR3, taken from reference TRBV28 and TRBJ2-1): DVKVTQSSRYLVKRTGEKVFLECVQDMDHENMFWYRQDPGLGLRLIYFSYDVKMKEKGDIPEGYSVSREKKERFSLILESASTNQTSMYLCASREGGTYNEQFFGPGTRLTVL.

CDR3 protein: CASRPGQASNQPQHF. CDR3 bases: TGCGCCAGCAGACCGGGACAGGCTAGCAATCAGCCCCAGCATTTT. The rearrangement links TRBV5-1 to TRBJ1-5; 8 nucleotides align to TRBD1. Germline CDR1 is SGHRS and CDR2 is YFSETQ. The CDR3 is 15 residues long. V trimming: 5 bases; J trimming: 0 bases; junction bases outside the gene matches: 4.

This chain uses TRBV7-9 with TRBJ1-1; 9 bases line up with TRBD1. Germline values: CDR1 SEHNR, CDR2 FQNEAQ (reference sequence). This CDR3 region has 15 residues. The V and J ends lost 5 bases and 0 bases, in that order; junction bases with no gene match: 4. The CDR3 bases are TGTGCCAGCAGCCCAGGACAGGGGCTGAACACTGAAGCTTTCTTT. Its translation is CASSPGQGLNTEAFF.

V is TRBV21-1 and J is TRBJ2-7; TRBD1 was called by the table and not checked on the DNA. TRBV21-1 is classified as a pseudogene. The CDR3 is 15 residues long. CDR3 in DNA: TGTGCCAGCAGCCTAAAGCCAGGGCGGCATCACGAGCAGTACGTC. This translates into CASSLKPGRHHEQYV.

The V and J genes are TRBV24-1 and TRBJ2-7; D gene unclear. CDR1 is KGHDR, CDR2 SFDVKD, per germline. Trimming removed 4 bases at V and 3 bases at J, with 3 bases between. The CDR3 runs to 11 residues. The CDR3 DNA reads TGTGCCACCAGTGACAACTACGAGCAGTACTTC. Amino acid sequence: CATSDNYEQYF.

This chain joins TRBV2 and TRBJ1-2; D unresolved. Trimming stripped 2 bases from V and 4 bases from J, with 14 bases between. The CDR3 is 15 residues long. CDR1 and CDR2 from the germline V gene are SNHLY and FYNNEI. The CDR3 bases are TGTGCCAGCAGTGAAATGGGCGCCCGAACCTATGGCTACACCTTC. Translation gives CASSEMGARTYGYTF.

The chain is built from TRBV19 and TRBJ1-1, with a tentative D call TRBD1 (6 bases). The germline V gene has CDR1 LNHDA and CDR2 SQIVND (reference sequence). The CDR3 consists of 15 residues. Trimming pared 1 base from V and 3 bases from J, leaving 12 bases between. The CDR3 here is CASSIGGGWYTEAFF. CDR3 nucleotide sequence: TGTGCCAGTAGTATAGGCGGGGGCTGGTACACTGAAGCTTTCTTT.

This clone was detected once. The chain joins TRBV9 to TRBJ2-1; the match to TRBD2 covers 7 bases. The CDR3 consists of 16 residues. The trim removed 0 bases at V and 7 bases at J, leaving 10 bases unmatched. Germline CDR1 is SGDLS and CDR2 is YYNGEE. CDR3: CASSVGPQRGGNEQFF. CDR3 sequence (DNA): TGTGCCAGCAGCGTAGGACCCCAGCGGGGAGGAAATGAGCAGTTCTTC.

This clone has a handful of counts. This chain links TRBV6-2 or TRBV6-3 with TRBJ1-5, with D uncertain. The V end was cut by 6 bases, the J end by 4 bases, with 16 bases between. Per the germline V gene, CDR1 is MNHEY and CDR2 is SVGEGT. The CDR3 runs to 15 residues. The CDR3: CASSPTGEGNQPQHF. CDR3 in DNA: TGTGCCAGCAGCCCCACCGGGGAGGGTAATCAGCCCCAGCATTTT.

The chain uses TRBV3-1 (or the pseudogene TRBV3-2) and TRBJ2-2; D gene uncertain. Per germline, CDR1 LGHDT and CDR2 YNNKEL (reference sequence). Trimming stripped 5 bases from V and 1 base from J, with 11 bases between. This CDR3 is built from 15 residues. CDR3 DNA: TGTGCCAGCAGCATTTCGACGGGGAACACCGGGGAGCTGTTTTTT. It codes for CASSISTGNTGELFF.

The J gene is TRBJ1-2, the V gene TRBV6-5; 8 bases align to TRBD1. The germline CDR1 and CDR2 sequences are MNHEY and SVGAGI. The CDR3 runs to 15 residues. V shed 0 bases and J 4 bases; nucleotides not matched to a gene: 4. CDR3 in amino acids: CASSYSTQGAYGYTF. In DNA form, the CDR3 reads TGTGCCAGCAGTTACTCGACGCAGGGGGCCTATGGCTACACCTTC.

J is TRBJ2-5 and V is TRBV7-2, with D uncertain. Germline CDR1 is SGHTA and CDR2 is FQGNSA. There are 12 residues in the CDR3. Between the trimmed V and J ends, which lost 5 bases and 6 bases, there was a span of 10 bases. DNA for the CDR3: TGTGCCAGCAGCACTTATGTTAAGACCCAGTACTTC. Amino acids: CASSTYVKTQYF.

V and J are TRBV6-5 and TRBJ2-1; no clear D. This CDR3 region has 14 residues. Trimming removed 5 bases from V and 2 bases from J, with 10 bases in between. Germline CDR1 reads MNHEY; CDR2 reads SVGAGI. The CDR3 nucleotides read TGTGCCAGCAGTAGACCCCTAGCCTACAATGAGCAGTTCTTC. Protein: CASSRPLAYNEQFF.

This chain uses TRBV7-6 with TRBJ1-1, with 8 bases lining up with TRBD1. CDR3 length: 15 amino acids. In germline, CDR1 is SGHVS, CDR2 FNYEAQ. V lost 5 bases to trimming and J lost 0 bases; unmatched junction nucleotides: 5. The CDR3 nucleotides read TGTGCCAGCAGCCCAGAACAGGGGGTGAACACTGAAGCTTTCTTT. Translated, it gives CASSPEQGVNTEAFF. Variable domain in full (rest from reference TRBV7-6 and TRBJ1-1): GAGVSQSPRYKVTKRGQDVALRCDPISGHVSLYWYRQALGQGPEFLTYFNYEAQQDKSGLPNDRFSAERPEGSISTLTIQRTEQRDSAMYRCASSPEQGVNTEAFFGQGTRLTVV.

Comments on this clone: The junction differs from germline at one of its ends, possibly a read error. The chain couples TRBV11-2 to TRBJ2-4; D perhaps matches TRBD1 (5 bases). Germline V gene data show CDR1 as SGHAT and CDR2 as FQNNGV. The CDR3 consists of 14 residues. The CDR3: CASSLPQGKTIQYF. Written as DNA, the CDR3 is TGTGCCAGCAGCTTACCGCAGGGTAAAACCATTCAGTACTTC.

The DNA of the CDR3 is TGTGCCAGCAAATGGACGCCGGGAGAACTAGCCAAAAACATTCAGTACTTC. Protein sequence: CASKWTPGELAKNIQYF. The genes are TRBV9 and TRBJ2-4; perhaps TRBD2 as D (6 bases). V was clipped by 6 bases and J by 0 bases, with 19 bases between them. Per the germline V gene, CDR1 is SGDLS and CDR2 is YYNGEE. The CDR3 length is 17 residues.

The chain employs TRBV12-3 or TRBV12-4 and TRBJ1-4; TRBD1 matches at 12 bases. The CDR3 sequence is 12 residues long. With 6 bases clipped from V and 15 bases from J, the junction kept 5 bases outside the gene matches. The CDR3 loop is CASRGTGGAVFF. Written as DNA, the CDR3 is TGTGCCAGCAGGGGGACAGGGGGCGCGGTGTTTTTT.

CDR3 region: CATSLTRAAGNEQFF. CDR3 nucleotides: TGTGCCACCAGCCTGACTAGGGCCGCTGGCAATGAGCAGTTCTTC. This chain links TRBV24-1 with TRBJ2-1; D perhaps matches TRBD2 (6 bases). The CDR3 covers 15 residues. The germline CDR1 and CDR2 sequences are KGHDR and SFDVKD. V dropped 7 bases and J dropped 6 bases, with 18 bases sitting between them.

The rearrangement uses TRBV24-1 and TRBJ2-1; 11 bases match TRBD1. This CDR3 is 17 amino acids long. With 7 bases clipped from V and 10 bases from J, the junction kept 17 bases outside the gene matches. Germline CDR1 and CDR2: KGHDR and SFDVKD. CDR3 in amino acids: CATRVLRRDRGAGEQFF. As DNA, the CDR3 is TGTGCCACCAGGGTGCTTAGGAGGGACAGGGGGGCTGGGGAGCAGTTCTTC.

The V and J genes are TRBV2 and TRBJ1-2; 7 nucleotides line up with TRBD1. In germline, CDR1 is SNHLY, CDR2 FYNNEI. The CDR3 spans 16 residues. V lost 3 bases to trimming and J lost 6 bases; unmatched junction nucleotides: 13. The CDR3 region is CASSDYRQGLKDGYTF. In nucleotides, the CDR3 is TGTGCCAGCAGTGACTATAGACAGGGATTGAAGGATGGCTACACCTTC.

V and J are TRBV4-3 and TRBJ1-2; D is unresolved. V shed 1 base and J shed 6 bases, with 9 bases lying between them. This CDR3 comprises 13 residues. The germline V gene encodes CDR1 LGHNA and CDR2 YSLEER. The CDR3 is CASSQGETNGYTF. The CDR3 region has the DNA TGCGCCAGCAGCCAAGGGGAGACCAATGGCTACACCTTC.

V is TRBV27 and J is TRBJ1-2; D is perhaps TRBD1 (6 bases). The CDR3 totals 14 residues. The germline V gene encodes CDR1 MNHEY and CDR2 SMNVEV (reference sequence). V lost 6 bases and J 6 bases, leaving 17 bases between the germline ends. CDR3 coding DNA: TGTGCCAGCAGACTGTTGGGACAACTAAATGGCTACACCTTC. This gives the protein CASRLLGQLNGYTF.

The chain has TRBV16 and TRBJ1-4, with D perhaps TRBD1 (6 bases). Trimming cost V 7 bases and J 1 base, with 10 bases left between them. CDR3 length: 14 residues. Germline values: CDR1 KGHSY, CDR2 FQNENV. The CDR3 loop is CASTKTGTNEKLFF. As DNA, the CDR3 is TGTGCCAGCACCAAGACAGGAACTAATGAAAAACTGTTTTTT.

The V gene is TRBV11-1, the J gene TRBJ1-1; 9 bases align to TRBD1. Germline CDR1 and CDR2: SGHAT and FQDESV (reference sequence). Germline trimming cut 8 bases from V and 9 bases from J; bases unmatched to any gene: 19. The CDR3 totals 16 residues. Here the CDR3 reads CASCRTGDIERTKAFF. The CDR3 DNA is TGTGCCAGCTGCCGGACAGGGGACATCGAGAGGACTAAAGCTTTCTTT.

This chain joins TRBV6-5 and TRBJ1-2, with 10 bases lining up with TRBD1. This CDR3 is built from 15 residues. V was pared by 2 bases and J by 1 base, with 1 base of the junction left unmatched. The germline CDR1 and CDR2 sequences are MNHEY and SVGAGI. The CDR3 protein is CASSYRDRGNYGYTF. The CDR3, as DNA: TGTGCCAGCAGTTACAGGGACAGGGGTAACTATGGCTACACCTTC.

This clone was detected only a few times. This chain uses TRBV7-2 with TRBJ1-2; 12 bases are a match to TRBD1. Germline CDR1 and CDR2: SGHTA and FQGNSA. The V segment lost 3 bases and the J segment 8 bases; nucleotides outside the gene matches: 7. This CDR3 region has 15 residues. The CDR3, as DNA: TGTGCCAGCAGCTTTACCGGGACAGGGGGCAGCGGCTACACCTTC. This codes for CASSFTGTGGSGYTF.